The 9 T cell receptor beta chains in this list originate from one sample, sequenced in a study of blood T cell repertoires in COVID-19. The repertoire was sequenced with immunoSEQ multiplex PCR; TCRdb's copy has only in-frame clones and lacks some. The data show more than 110,000 clones, 70% to 90% seen once. What was sequenced was peripheral blood. The receptor set was obtained from an elderly woman with acute or convalescent COVID-19.

The chain has TRBV3-1 (or the pseudogene TRBV3-2) and TRBJ1-1, with TRBD1 identical over 8 bases. Germline V CDR1 and CDR2: LGHDT, YNNKEL (reference sequence). This CDR3 spans 12 amino acids. Trimming cost V 8 bases and J 4 bases; bases outside gene matches: 3. The CDR3 sequence: CASDGQGTEAFF. The CDR3, as DNA: TGTGCCAGCGATGGACAGGGCACTGAAGCTTTCTTT.

V usage is TRBV23-1 and J usage is TRBJ2-7, with D possibly TRBD2 on 6 matching bases. TRBV23-1 is an ORF; its function is uncertain. The CDR3 consists of 14 residues. The CDR3 loop reads CAAHAGQVLYEQYF. For the CDR3, the DNA is TGCGCAGCACATGCGGGGCAGGTGTTGTACGAGCAGTACTTC.

The gene calls are TRBV6-1 and TRBJ2-5, with D maybe TRBD2 (7 bases). CDR3 length equals 18 residues. Trimming took off 0 bases at V and 4 bases at J, with 21 bases between the two ends. Germline V gives CDR1 MNHNS, CDR2 SASEGT. CDR3 coding DNA: TGTGCCAGCAGTGAAGCCCGATATAAGGGGGGGCTGAGAGAGACCCAGTACTTC. It codes for CASSEARYKGGLRETQYF.

V usage is TRBV5-1 and J usage is TRBJ2-7, with 10 bases fitting TRBD2. This CDR3 is 16 amino acids long. J lost 5 bases, V lost 0 bases, and 8 bases had no gene match. Germline CDR1 reads SGHRS; CDR2 reads YFSETQ. The CDR3 DNA reads TGCGCCAGCAGCTTGGGAGGAGCGGGGGGGCCAAACGAGCAGTACTTC. This sequence encodes CASSLGGAGGPNEQYF.

The chain links TRBV6-5 to TRBJ2-5; D gene ambiguous. CDR1 and CDR2 from the germline V gene are MNHEY and SVGAGI. The length of the CDR3 is 11 residues. Trimming left V 2 bases short and J 5 bases short, with 3 bases between. CDR3 amino acids: CASSYLETQYF. The CDR3 bases are TGTGCCAGCAGTTACCTGGAGACCCAGTACTTC.

This clone was seen just once. The V gene is TRBV7-9, the J gene TRBJ1-2, with D perhaps TRBD1 (5 bases). The CDR3 covers 13 residues. Germline values: CDR1 SEHNR, CDR2 FQNEAQ (reference sequence). Trimming left V 1 base short and J 7 bases short, with 10 bases between. The CDR3 DNA reads TGTGCCAGCAGCTTAGACGTCGGGGGTGGCTACACCTTC. Translating gives CASSLDVGGGYTF.

The genes are TRBV30 and TRBJ2-7; D is possibly TRBD1 (5 bases). This CDR3 comprises 13 residues. Germline V gene data show CDR1 as GTSNPN and CDR2 as SVGIG (reference sequence). V was pared by 3 bases and J by 4 bases, with 13 bases between. The CDR3 sequence: CAWRNQGGYEQYF. As DNA, the CDR3 is TGTGCCTGGAGGAATCAGGGTGGGTACGAGCAGTACTTC.

The chain is built from TRBV6-5 and TRBJ1-3, with D perhaps TRBD1 (5 bases). CDR1 and CDR2 from the germline V gene are MNHEY and SVGAGI. Trimming removed 3 bases at V and 4 bases at J, with 16 bases between. The length of the CDR3 is 16 residues. DNA of the CDR3: TGTGCCAGCAGTTATACGGGGGGTGGATCGGGAAACACCATATATTTT. Translated: CASSYTGGGSGNTIYF.

The gene calls are TRBV2 and TRBJ2-7; 7 bases map to TRBD2. Germline V gene data show CDR1 as SNHLY and CDR2 as FYNNEI. The junction had 10 bases not matched to a gene; V was cut back by 0 bases and J by 2 bases. This CDR3 contains 17 residues. CDR3 coding DNA: TGTGCCAGCAGTGAAGCGGGGGGGGTTGTTGTCGCCTACGAGCAGTACTTC. Its translation is CASSEAGGVVVAYEQYF. Using reference TRBV2 and TRBJ2-7 for the parts outside the CDR3, the full variable domain is EPEVTQTPSHQVTQMGQEVILRCVPISNHLYFYWYRQILGQKVEFLVSFYNNEISEKSEIFDDQFSVERPDGSNFTLKIRSTKLEDSAMYFCASSEAGGVVVAYEQYFGPGTRLTVT.